These 3 T cell receptor beta chains were all obtained from the same sample, sequenced in a study of blood T cells in healthy people across ages. With a J-beta primer mix and a sample-barcoded 5' primer, a second PCR ran 7 to 11 cycles. TCRdb recomputed calls from the 5' RACE reads with MiXCR, one row per CDR3 protein. The sample shows fewer than 950,000 distinct CDR3 sequences, 36% of them seen only once. The sequenced material came from blood. Receptors were obtained from a man between 18 and 29 years old in good health.

CDR3 sequence: CASRSSFSGTGFNYGYTF. The CDR3 DNA is TGCGCCAGCAGATCCTCGTTCTCCGGGACAGGGTTTAACTATGGCTACACCTTC. The chain joins TRBV5-1 to TRBJ1-2, with 9 positions matching TRBD1. Per germline, CDR1 SGHRS and CDR2 YFSETQ. This CDR3 spans 18 amino acids. The V and J ends lost 5 bases and 1 base, in that order; junction bases with no gene match: 15.

The table lists this clonotype with a few counts. J is TRBJ2-4 and V is TRBV9, with D perhaps given as TRBD1 or TRBD2 (6 bases each). The CDR3 covers 14 residues. V was clipped by 4 bases and J by 6 bases, with 14 bases between them. Germline-derived CDR1 and CDR2 are SGDLS and YYNGEE. The DNA of the CDR3 is TGTGCCAGCAGCTCAGGAGGGACATCAAACATTCAGTACTTC. Its translation is CASSSGGTSNIQYF.

This clonotype was recorded at least ten times. The chain is built from TRBV5-5 and TRBJ1-2; TRBD1 aligns across 7 bases. V lost 4 bases to trimming and J lost 0 bases; unmatched junction nucleotides: 6. The CDR3 covers 15 residues. CDR1 and CDR2 from the germline V gene are SGHKS and YYEKEE (reference sequence). The CDR3 bases are TGTGCCAGCAGCCCATCCGGACAGGCTAACTATGGCTACACCTTC. Encoded protein: CASSPSGQANYGYTF.